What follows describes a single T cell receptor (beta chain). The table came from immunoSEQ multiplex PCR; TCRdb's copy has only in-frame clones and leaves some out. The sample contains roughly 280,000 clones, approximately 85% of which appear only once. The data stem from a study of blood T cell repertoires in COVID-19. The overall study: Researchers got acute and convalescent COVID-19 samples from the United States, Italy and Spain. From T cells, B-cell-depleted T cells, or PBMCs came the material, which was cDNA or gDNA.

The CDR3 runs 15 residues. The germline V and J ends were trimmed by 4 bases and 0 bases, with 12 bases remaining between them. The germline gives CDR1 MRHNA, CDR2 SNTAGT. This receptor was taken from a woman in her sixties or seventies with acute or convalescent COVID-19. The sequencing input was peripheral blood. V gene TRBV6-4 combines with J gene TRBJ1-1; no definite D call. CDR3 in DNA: TGTGCCAGCAGTGTCCCTTGGGAGATGAACACTGAAGCTTTCTTT. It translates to CASSVPWEMNTEAFF.